This T cell receptor (beta chain) was sequenced during a study of blood T cell repertoires in COVID-19. The V end was cut by 5 bases, the J end by 5 bases, with 15 bases between. The CDR3 consists of 15 residues. Germline V gene lookup returns CDR1 SEHNR and CDR2 FQNEAQ (reference sequence). The table came from immunoSEQ multiplex PCR; TCRdb's copy has only in-frame clones and leaves some out. The table lists under 200,000 clones, roughly 88% of them singletons. Sequencing was done on a sample of peripheral blood. The chain links TRBV7-9 to TRBJ2-2; TRBD2 is a possible D gene (5 bases). This TCR derives from a man between 18 and 29 years old with COVID-19, enrolled during active disease. This chain's CDR3 is CASSALGGRTGELFF. DNA for the CDR3: TGTGCCAGCAGCGCCCTCGGAGGACGGACCGGGGAGCTGTTTTTT.